These T cell receptor beta chains were read from a single sample in a study of regulatory T cells in long-lasting Graves disease. TCRdb re-called the multiplex PCR reads with MiXCR, one entry per CDR3 protein. This sample yields 500,000 to 700,000 distinct CDR3 sequences, of which around 17% are seen a single time; around a sixth belongs to the top ten. These sequences were also reported in another study, on T cells in Graves' hyperthyroidism and ophthalmopathy.

This sample comprised peripheral blood mononuclear cells (PBMCs), obtained at new diagnosis, from a patient treated with antithyroid drugs. These receptor sequences come from a woman aged 25 to 39 with Graves disease. Each CDR3 is given with its conserved first and last residue. Each record gives: D gene, V gene, clone size, J gene, CDR3 protein, CDR3 DNA. The D gene is left open where the match is weak. Expanded clones are given a class, and other clones once, few, many or no size at all.

D gene: -
V gene: TRBV7-9
clone size: many
J gene: TRBJ2-7
CDR3 protein: CASSVPGPREQYF
CDR3 DNA: TGTGCCAGCAGCGTCCCGGGACCCCGGGAGCAGTACTTC

D gene: -
V gene: TRBV27
clone size: few
J gene: TRBJ2-2
CDR3 protein: CASSRSWDSGELFF
CDR3 DNA: TGTGCCAGCAGTCGGTCCTGGGATTCCGGGGAGCTGTTTTTT

D gene: -
V gene: TRBV6-1
clone size: many
J gene: TRBJ2-5
CDR3 protein: CASRPTGRGTQYF
CDR3 DNA: TGTGCCAGCAGACCCACAGGGCGGGGGACCCAGTACTTC

D gene: -
V gene: TRBV27
clone size: -
J gene: TRBJ2-3
CDR3 protein: CASSDGPGTDTQYF
CDR3 DNA: TGTGCCAGCAGTGACGGCCCCGGGACAGATACGCAGTATTTT

D gene: -
V gene: TRBV28
clone size: many
J gene: TRBJ2-1
CDR3 protein: CASTGGPYNEQFF
CDR3 DNA: TGTGCCAGCACCGGAGGGCCCTACAATGAGCAGTTCTTC

D gene: -
V gene: TRBV2
clone size: -
J gene: TRBJ2-7
CDR3 protein: CASKGRNYEQYF
CDR3 DNA: TGTGCCAGCAAGGGTAGAAACTACGAGCAGTACTTC

D gene: -
V gene: TRBV7-9
clone size: many
J gene: TRBJ2-7
CDR3 protein: CASSSTTLEQYF
CDR3 DNA: TGTGCCAGCAGCTCCACTACTTTGGAGCAGTACTTC

D gene: TRBD2
V gene: TRBV20-1
clone size: -
J gene: TRBJ2-5
CDR3 protein: CSTSPGGGRYQETQYF
CDR3 DNA: TGCAGTACTTCCCCCGGGGGGGGAAGGTACCAAGAGACCCAGTACTTC

D gene: -
V gene: TRBV27
clone size: many
J gene: TRBJ1-5
CDR3 protein: CASSGHGDGNQPQHF
CDR3 DNA: TGTGCCAGCAGTGGACACGGCGACGGCAATCAGCCCCAGCATTTT

D gene: -
V gene: TRBV28
clone size: many
J gene: TRBJ2-1
CDR3 protein: CASSLEGRYNEQFF
CDR3 DNA: TGTGCCAGCAGCTTAGAGGGCAGATACAATGAGCAGTTCTTC

D gene: TRBD2
V gene: TRBV3-1
clone size: -
J gene: TRBJ2-7
CDR3 protein: CASSPYGGGITYEQYF
CDR3 DNA: TGTGCCAGCAGCCCGTACGGGGGAGGGATCACCTACGAGCAGTACTTC

D gene: -
V gene: TRBV28
clone size: many
J gene: TRBJ1-1
CDR3 protein: CASSFIARSEAFF
CDR3 DNA: TGTGCCAGCAGTTTTATAGCCCGGTCTGAAGCTTTCTTT

D gene: -
V gene: TRBV28
clone size: many
J gene: TRBJ1-1
CDR3 protein: CATHRLLNTEAFF
CDR3 DNA: TGTGCCACTCACCGACTCCTGAACACTGAAGCTTTCTTT

D gene: TRBD2
V gene: TRBV12-3/TRBV12-4
clone size: many
J gene: TRBJ2-1
CDR3 protein: CASSFRAGAPGNEQFF
CDR3 DNA: TGTGCCAGCAGTTTCAGAGCGGGAGCCCCCGGGAATGAGCAGTTCTTC

D gene: -
V gene: TRBV7-9
clone size: -
J gene: TRBJ1-2
CDR3 protein: CASSLGTHSDGYTF
CDR3 DNA: TGTGCCAGCAGCTTAGGGACACACTCGGATGGCTACACCTTC

D gene: TRBD2
V gene: TRBV12-3/TRBV12-4
clone size: few
J gene: TRBJ2-3
CDR3 protein: CASSLALAGRGTQYF
CDR3 DNA: TGTGCCAGCAGTTTAGCGCTAGCGGGGAGGGGTACGCAGTATTTT

D gene: -
V gene: TRBV18
clone size: -
J gene: TRBJ2-1
CDR3 protein: CASSPAQGFNNEQFF
CDR3 DNA: TGTGCCAGCTCCCCGGCCCAGGGATTCAACAATGAGCAGTTCTTC

D gene: TRBD1
V gene: TRBV6-5
clone size: few
J gene: TRBJ2-7
CDR3 protein: CASSLRQGRDEQYF
CDR3 DNA: TGTGCCAGCAGTTTAAGACAGGGTAGGGACGAGCAGTACTTC

D gene: TRBD1
V gene: TRBV28
clone size: few
J gene: TRBJ2-7
CDR3 protein: CASRRNTDRGHEQYF
CDR3 DNA: TGTGCCAGCAGACGGAACACGGACAGGGGCCACGAGCAGTACTTC

D gene: -
V gene: TRBV25-1
clone size: few
J gene: TRBJ1-3
CDR3 protein: CASSELQGASGNTIYF
CDR3 DNA: TGTGCCAGCAGTGAACTTCAGGGAGCATCTGGAAACACCATATATTTT

D gene: -
V gene: TRBV4-1
clone size: few
J gene: TRBJ2-5
CDR3 protein: CASRGTVIETQYF
CDR3 DNA: TGTGCCAGCAGGGGCACAGTGATAGAGACCCAGTACTTC

D gene: TRBD1
V gene: TRBV20-1
clone size: few
J gene: TRBJ2-2
CDR3 protein: CSAYRQGLSTGELFF
CDR3 DNA: TGCAGTGCCTATCGACAGGGCCTGAGTACCGGGGAGCTGTTTTTT

D gene: -
V gene: TRBV11-2
clone size: many
J gene: TRBJ2-5
CDR3 protein: CASSNSPGETQYF
CDR3 DNA: TGTGCCAGCAGCAACAGTCCCGGGGAGACCCAGTACTTC

D gene: TRBD1
V gene: TRBV5-1
clone size: many
J gene: TRBJ1-1
CDR3 protein: CASSLAELRTGSTEAFF
CDR3 DNA: TGCGCCAGCAGCTTGGCTGAATTACGGACAGGTTCCACTGAAGCTTTCTTT

D gene: -
V gene: TRBV6-1
clone size: -
J gene: TRBJ1-6
CDR3 protein: CASSIGTSGSQLLHF
CDR3 DNA: TGTGCCAGCAGTATTGGGACCTCTGGGTCCCAACTCCTCCACTTT

D gene: TRBD1
V gene: TRBV24-1
clone size: many
J gene: TRBJ2-7
CDR3 protein: CATSESGTDYEQYF
CDR3 DNA: TGTGCCACCAGTGAATCCGGGACAGACTACGAGCAGTACTTC

D gene: TRBD2
V gene: TRBV7-3
clone size: many
J gene: TRBJ2-1
CDR3 protein: CASSSGLPSNEQFF
CDR3 DNA: TGTGCCAGCAGCTCGGGACTACCTAGCAATGAGCAGTTCTTC

D gene: -
V gene: TRBV30
clone size: few
J gene: TRBJ1-5
CDR3 protein: CAWRSRGGINQPQHF
CDR3 DNA: TGTGCCTGGCGAAGTCGAGGGGGAATCAATCAGCCCCAGCATTTT

D gene: TRBD1
V gene: TRBV18
clone size: -
J gene: TRBJ2-5
CDR3 protein: CASSPEGAILQETQYF
CDR3 DNA: TGTGCCAGCTCACCAGAGGGGGCCATACTCCAAGAGACCCAGTACTTC

D gene: -
V gene: TRBV11-2
clone size: few
J gene: TRBJ2-5
CDR3 protein: CASSTNLNQETQYF
CDR3 DNA: TGTGCCAGCAGCACAAATCTAAACCAAGAGACCCAGTACTTC

D gene: -
V gene: TRBV27
clone size: many
J gene: TRBJ1-5
CDR3 protein: CASASSFSNQPQHF
CDR3 DNA: TGTGCCAGCGCCAGTTCCTTTAGCAATCAGCCCCAGCATTTT

D gene: -
V gene: TRBV29-1
clone size: many
J gene: TRBJ2-5
CDR3 protein: CSVGGQWETQYF
CDR3 DNA: TGCAGCGTTGGAGGACAGTGGGAGACCCAGTACTTC

D gene: -
V gene: TRBV5-1
clone size: -
J gene: TRBJ1-1
CDR3 protein: CASSLIPDVNTEAFF
CDR3 DNA: TGCGCCAGCAGCTTGATTCCAGACGTGAACACTGAAGCTTTCTTT

D gene: TRBD2
V gene: TRBV28
clone size: many
J gene: TRBJ2-7
CDR3 protein: CASFTSGSSYEQYF
CDR3 DNA: TGTGCCAGCTTTACTAGCGGGAGCTCCTACGAGCAGTACTTC

D gene: TRBD1
V gene: TRBV10-3
clone size: -
J gene: TRBJ1-5
CDR3 protein: CAISVQGAKQPQHF
CDR3 DNA: TGTGCCATCAGTGTACAGGGGGCGAAGCAGCCCCAGCATTTT

D gene: -
V gene: TRBV3-1
clone size: -
J gene: TRBJ2-2
CDR3 protein: CASTSKGGGATGELFF
CDR3 DNA: TGTGCCAGCACCTCCAAGGGAGGGGGCGCGACCGGGGAGCTGTTTTTT

D gene: -
V gene: TRBV20-1
clone size: few
J gene: TRBJ1-5
CDR3 protein: CSADGGGNQPQHF
CDR3 DNA: TGCAGTGCCGACGGTGGGGGCAATCAGCCCCAGCATTTT

D gene: -
V gene: TRBV27
clone size: -
J gene: TRBJ1-6
CDR3 protein: CASSSPDREFNSPLHF
CDR3 DNA: TGTGCCAGCAGTTCCCCAGACAGAGAGTTTAATTCACCCCTCCACTTT

D gene: -
V gene: TRBV3-1
clone size: many
J gene: TRBJ1-1
CDR3 protein: CASSQAGLGFF
CDR3 DNA: TGTGCCAGCAGCCAAGCTGGACTAGGTTTCTTT

D gene: -
V gene: TRBV3-1
clone size: once
J gene: TRBJ1-1
CDR3 protein: CASSQVLTDKNTEAFF
CDR3 DNA: TGTGCCAGCAGCCAAGTGTTGACAGACAAGAACACTGAAGCTTTCTTT

D gene: -
V gene: TRBV6-2/TRBV6-3
clone size: many
J gene: TRBJ1-5
CDR3 protein: CASTMTGSSNQPQHF
CDR3 DNA: TGTGCCAGCACAATGACAGGCTCGTCGAATCAGCCCCAGCATTTT

D gene: TRBD2
V gene: TRBV28
clone size: -
J gene: TRBJ2-2
CDR3 protein: CASSFPETSGGAFYRELFF
CDR3 DNA: TGTGCCAGCAGTTTTCCAGAGACTAGCGGGGGGGCTTTTTACAGGGAGCTGTTTTTT

D gene: -
V gene: TRBV6-1
clone size: few
J gene: TRBJ2-2
CDR3 protein: CASSPVHTGELFF
CDR3 DNA: TGTGCCAGCAGCCCCGTCCACACCGGGGAGCTGTTTTTT

D gene: -
V gene: TRBV7-3
clone size: few
J gene: TRBJ2-1
CDR3 protein: CASSSGTLTYNEQFF
CDR3 DNA: TGTGCCAGCAGCTCCGGGACGCTTACTTACAATGAGCAGTTCTTC

D gene: TRBD2
V gene: TRBV30
clone size: -
J gene: TRBJ2-7
CDR3 protein: CAWESGRARTYEQYF
CDR3 DNA: TGTGCCTGGGAGAGCGGGAGGGCCCGAACTTACGAGCAGTACTTC

D gene: -
V gene: TRBV30
clone size: -
J gene: TRBJ1-4
CDR3 protein: CAWTGSGTPNEKLFF
CDR3 DNA: TGTGCCTGGACCGGATCCGGGACTCCGAATGAAAAACTGTTTTTT

D gene: -
V gene: TRBV2
clone size: many
J gene: TRBJ2-3
CDR3 protein: CASSRQDLTDTQYF
CDR3 DNA: TGTGCCAGCTCCCGACAGGACCTCACAGATACGCAGTATTTT

D gene: TRBD1
V gene: TRBV11-2
clone size: many
J gene: TRBJ1-1
CDR3 protein: CASSPNRDRAAFF
CDR3 DNA: TGTGCCAGCAGCCCAAACCGGGACAGGGCCGCTTTCTTT

D gene: TRBD2
V gene: TRBV5-1
clone size: many
J gene: TRBJ2-7
CDR3 protein: CASSSGRAYEQYF
CDR3 DNA: TGCGCCAGCAGTAGCGGGAGGGCCTACGAGCAGTACTTC

D gene: TRBD1
V gene: TRBV29-1
clone size: -
J gene: TRBJ2-7
CDR3 protein: CSVRPGTGGGEQYF
CDR3 DNA: TGCAGCGTTCGACCGGGGACAGGGGGCGGGGAGCAGTACTTC

D gene: -
V gene: TRBV27
clone size: many
J gene: TRBJ2-6
CDR3 protein: CASSLSRAGANVLTF
CDR3 DNA: TGTGCCAGCAGTTTATCGAGGGCTGGGGCCAACGTCCTGACTTTC

D gene: -
V gene: TRBV29-1
clone size: few
J gene: TRBJ2-5
CDR3 protein: CSVDGRGRASQETQYF
CDR3 DNA: TGCAGCGTTGACGGACGCGGCAGGGCATCCCAGGAGACCCAGTACTTC

D gene: -
V gene: TRBV3-1
clone size: few
J gene: TRBJ2-1
CDR3 protein: CASSQVRLGYNNEQFF
CDR3 DNA: TGTGCCAGCAGCCAAGTTCGCTTGGGGTATAACAATGAGCAGTTCTTC